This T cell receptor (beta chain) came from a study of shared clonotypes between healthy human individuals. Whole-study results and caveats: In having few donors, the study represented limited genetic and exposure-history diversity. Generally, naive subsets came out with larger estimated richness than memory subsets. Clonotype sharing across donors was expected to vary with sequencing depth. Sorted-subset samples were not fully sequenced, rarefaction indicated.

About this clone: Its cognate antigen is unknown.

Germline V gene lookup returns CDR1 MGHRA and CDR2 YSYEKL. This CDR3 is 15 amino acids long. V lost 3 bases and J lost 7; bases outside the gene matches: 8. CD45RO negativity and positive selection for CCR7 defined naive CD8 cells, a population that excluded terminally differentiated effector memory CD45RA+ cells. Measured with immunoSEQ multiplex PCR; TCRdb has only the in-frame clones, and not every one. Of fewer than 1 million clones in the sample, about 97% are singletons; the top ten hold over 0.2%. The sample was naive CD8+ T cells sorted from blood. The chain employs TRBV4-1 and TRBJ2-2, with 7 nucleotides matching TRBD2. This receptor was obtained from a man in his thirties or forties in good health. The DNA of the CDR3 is TGCGCCAGCAGCCACCTTGCTGCGGGAGACGGGGAGCTGTTTTTT. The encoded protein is CASSHLAAGDGELFF.